The 8 T cell receptor beta chains below come from one sample, sequenced in a study of blood T cell repertoires in COVID-19. Generated by immunoSEQ multiplex PCR, the TCRdb table keeps only in-frame clones and is missing some. The sample records a few hundred thousand clones, 86% being singletons. The sample taken for sequencing was peripheral blood. The receptors were gathered from a man between 60 and 75 years old with acute or convalescent COVID-19.

The chain links TRBV11-2 to TRBJ2-7, with 8 bases identical to TRBD2. The V gene end was trimmed by 1 base and the J gene end by 5 bases; junction bases not matched to a gene: 10. Germline CDR1 reads SGHAT; CDR2 reads FQNNGV. This CDR3 has 16 residues. CDR3 sequence: CASSLVKRGRGNEQYF. The CDR3 bases are TGTGCCAGCAGCTTAGTTAAGCGGGGGCGCGGGAACGAGCAGTACTTC.

This clone has only one observation. The chain carries TRBV5-4 and TRBJ1-2; TRBD1 is a possible D gene (5 bases). Germline CDR1 reads SGHNT; CDR2 reads YYREEE (reference sequence). CDR3 size: 15 residues. V shed 0 bases and J shed 0 bases, with 9 bases lying between them. CDR3 sequence: CASSLAGGTNYGYTF. CDR3 coding DNA: TGTGCCAGCAGCTTGGCCGGGGGGACTAACTATGGCTACACCTTC. The full variable domain, completed using reference TRBV5-4 and TRBJ1-2, is ETGVTQSPTHLIKTRGQQVTLRCSSQSGHNTVSWYQQALGQGPQFIFQYYREEENGRGNFPPRFSGLQFPNYSSELNVNALELDDSALYLCASSLAGGTNYGYTFGSGTRLTVV.

V gene TRBV19 combines with J gene TRBJ2-7; D perhaps matches TRBD1 (7 bases). Per the germline V gene, CDR1 is LNHDA and CDR2 is SQIVND (reference sequence). V was clipped by 5 bases and J by 3 bases, with 14 bases between them. The CDR3 spans 14 residues. CDR3 bases: TGTGCCAGTAGTGTGAGACAGGGAGGCTACGAGCAGTACTTC. The encoded protein is CASSVRQGGYEQYF.

The rearrangement uses TRBV5-4 and TRBJ2-5, with 8 bases fitting TRBD2. The CDR3 runs to 19 residues. From germline, CDR1 is SGHNT and CDR2 YYREEE (reference sequence). J lost 1 base, V lost 4 bases, and 18 bases had no gene match. The CDR3: CASSAAGLVASLGQETQYF. The CDR3 DNA reads as TGTGCCAGCAGCGCGGCGGGACTAGTCGCCTCGTTGGGCCAAGAGACCCAGTACTTC. The full variable domain, completed using reference TRBV5-4 and TRBJ2-5, is ETGVTQSPTHLIKTRGQQVTLRCSSQSGHNTVSWYQQALGQGPQFIFQYYREEENGRGNFPPRFSGLQFPNYSSELNVNALELDDSALYLCASSAAGLVASLGQETQYFGPGTRLLVL.

This chain links TRBV4-3 with TRBJ1-1; possibly TRBD1 for D (5 bases). The CDR3 has 16 residues. CDR1 LGHNA and CDR2 YSLEER come from the germline V gene. V was clipped by 1 base and J by 4 bases, with 16 bases between them. CDR3 loop: CASSQVTTDGATEAFF. The CDR3 coding sequence is TGCGCCAGCAGCCAAGTGACCACGGATGGGGCCACTGAAGCTTTCTTT.

V usage is TRBV27 and J usage is TRBJ2-7, with 7 nucleotides matching TRBD1. CDR1 and CDR2 (germline): MNHEY, SMNVEV (reference sequence). This CDR3 has 13 amino acids. Losses at the gene ends were 4 bases for V and 3 bases for J; bases not matched to a gene: 3. CDR3 nucleotides: TGTGCCAGCAGTTACGGGACAGACTACGAGCAGTACTTC. Its translation: CASSYGTDYEQYF.

This clone was observed once. The CDR3 loop reads CASSLGGGRVVYEQFF. The CDR3 bases are TGTGCCAGCAGCTTAGGAGGCGGGAGAGTCGTATATGAGCAGTTCTTC. This sequence joins TRBV7-9 and TRBJ2-1; 7 bases are a match to TRBD2. This CDR3 has 16 residues. V was clipped by 1 base and J by 8 bases; unmatched bases: 11. The germline V gene has CDR1 SEHNR and CDR2 FQNEAQ (reference sequence).

This clone was observed a handful of times. CDR3 bases: TGTGCCAGCAGTTTAGATTTGGGGCAAGGCCGGTTGGTTGGCTACACCTTC. Residues: CASSLDLGQGRLVGYTF. The rearrangement uses TRBV28 and TRBJ1-2; possible D gene TRBD1, 5 bases. This CDR3 region has 17 residues. The germline V gene encodes CDR1 MDHEN and CDR2 SYDVKM. The V end was cut by 2 bases, the J end by 7 bases, with 23 bases between.